This T cell receptor (beta chain) emerged from a study of blood T cell repertoires in COVID-19. Study details: Italy, Spain and the United States were the sources of the convalescent and acute COVID-19 samples.

Seattle's cohort entered during active infection and was followed longitudinally. This clone was seen only a few times. How the authors handled the data: Scientists estimated how many nucleated cells there were by amplifying reference gene primers. Using immunoSEQ multiplex PCR, the repertoire was profiled, and TCRdb retains in-frame clones only, with some absent. V, J and clone size are those of that table, while D and trimming were read from the DNA. The profile shows 150,000 to 250,000 clones, 75% to 85% of them singletons. The CDR3 runs 16 residues. Germline-derived CDR1 and CDR2 are SGHRS and YFSETQ. The V and J ends lost 4 bases and 4 bases, in that order; junction bases with no gene match: 8.

Source material: peripheral blood. The rearrangement uses TRBV5-1 and TRBJ1-4; 9 bases are shared with TRBD1. The TCR sequence derives from a woman aged 40-49 years with COVID-19, enrolled during active disease. Here the CDR3 reads CASSKGQGSHNEKLFF. CDR3 bases: TGCGCCAGCAGCAAGGGACAGGGATCGCATAATGAAAAACTGTTTTTT.